This T cell receptor beta chain was recovered during a study of T cells in tuberculosis. Across the study: In South Africa, adults with active tuberculosis were compared with IGRA-negative and latently infected IGRA-positive adolescents.

Produced via immunoSEQ multiplex PCR; TCRdb's table is partial and in-frame only. The sample records 20,000 to 25,000 clones, roughly 97% being singletons. Each donor contributed about 100,000 T cells on average, unsorted. This clone was seen once. As yet, its antigen is unknown. Broader study findings: Active tuberculosis cases were adults; controls were adolescents. Active tuberculosis alpha repertoires lay closer to GMM-specific TCRs than controls'.

Germline CDR1 GTSNPN, CDR2 SVGIG (reference sequence). Trimming at V came to 4 bases and at J to 3 bases, leaving 9 bases not matched to a gene. The CDR3 is 16 amino acids. The rearrangement uses TRBV30 and TRBJ2-7, with 13 positions matching TRBD2. This receptor was obtained from a donor under 30 with latent tuberculosis or without tuberculosis infection. Specimen: PBMCs. DNA for the CDR3: TGTGCCTGGAACCCATCTGGGACTAGCGGGAACTACGAGCAGTACTTC. It encodes CAWNPSGTSGNYEQYF. Drawing the rest from reference TRBV30 and TRBJ2-7, the complete variable domain is SQTIHQWPATLVQPVGSPLSLECTVEGTSNPNLYWYRQAAGRGLQLLFYSVGIGQISSEVPQNLSASRPQDRQFILSSKKLLLSDSGFYLCAWNPSGTSGNYEQYFGPGTRLTVT.